The 9 T cell receptor beta chains in this list originate from one sample, sequenced in a study of blood T cell repertoires in COVID-19. Sequencing used immunoSEQ multiplex PCR; TCRdb keeps in-frame clones, though not all of them. The sample records 73,000 or so clones, 75% to 95% being singletons. The specimen sequenced was peripheral blood. The receptors originated from a human donor with active COVID-19. The donor label of this sample is uncertain.

This clone was recorded only once. This CDR3 is CASKDISTEAFF. The CDR3, as DNA: TGTGCCAGCAAGGACATATCAACTGAAGCTTTCTTT. The genes are TRBV28 and TRBJ1-1, with a weak D call TRBD1 (5 bases). This CDR3 has 12 amino acids. Germline V CDR1 and CDR2: MDHEN, SYDVKM. V was cut by 7 bases and J by 5 bases, with 11 bases left in between.

The chain carries TRBV6-5 and TRBJ1-1, with TRBD1 identical over 9 bases. Germline CDR1 reads MNHEY; CDR2 reads SVGAGI. V was clipped by 5 bases and J by 0 bases; unmatched bases: 4. CDR3 size: 15 residues. The CDR3 DNA reads TGTGCCAGCAGTCCGAGGACAGGGGTGAACACTGAAGCTTTCTTT. It is translated as CASSPRTGVNTEAFF.

The J gene is TRBJ1-1, the V gene TRBV12-3 or TRBV12-4, with D possibly being TRBD1 (5 bases). Trimming took 2 bases from V and 5 from J, leaving 9 bases between them. The CDR3 is 13 residues long. CDR3 residues: CASSLRGGTEAFF. Here the CDR3 DNA reads TGTGCCAGCAGTTTAAGGGGTGGGACTGAAGCTTTCTTT.

This rearrangement joins TRBV15 to TRBJ1-4; 7 bases match TRBD1. V was pared by 1 base and J by 6 bases, with 5 bases of the junction left unmatched. The CDR3 has 15 amino acids. Germline V gives CDR1 LNHNV, CDR2 YYDKDF (reference sequence). The CDR3 spells CATSRATGLDEKLFF. CDR3 coding DNA: TGTGCCACCAGCAGAGCGACAGGGCTGGATGAAAAACTGTTTTTT. Full variable domain (missing parts from reference TRBV15 and TRBJ1-4): DAMVIQNPRYQVTQFGKPVTLSCSQTLNHNVMYWYQQKSSQAPKLLFHYYDKDFNNEADTPDNFQSRRPNTSFCFLDIRSPGLGDTAMYLCATSRATGLDEKLFFGSGTQLSVL.

This sequence joins TRBV5-1 and TRBJ2-5; tentative D call: TRBD1 (5 bases). The CDR3 sequence is 13 residues long. V was pared by 3 bases and J by 5 bases, with 11 bases between. Germline lookup yields CDR1 SGHRS and CDR2 YFSETQ. In nucleotides, the CDR3 is TGCGCCAGCAGCTCGGACATAAGGGAGACCCAGTACTTC. Its translation is CASSSDIRETQYF.

This clone has only one observation. V usage is TRBV29-1 and J usage is TRBJ2-7, with D hard to call. V was shortened by 7 bases and J by 5 bases, with 21 bases between the two germline ends. Looked up from germline, CDR1 is SQVTM and CDR2 is ANQGSEA. This CDR3 contains 14 residues. CDR3 amino acids: CSAAADPARNEQYF. Here the CDR3 DNA reads TGCAGCGCTGCCGCCGACCCCGCTAGGAACGAGCAGTACTTC.

V gene TRBV5-8 combines with J gene TRBJ1-5; a possible D gene is TRBD1 (6 bases). Trimming took off 7 bases at V and 1 base at J, with 12 bases between the two ends. From germline, CDR1 is SGHTS and CDR2 YDEGEE. The CDR3 is made up of 14 amino acids. DNA for the CDR3: TGTGCCAGCCTCTCTGACAGGAGCAATCAGCCCCAGCATTTT. Translating it yields CASLSDRSNQPQHF.

The V and J genes are TRBV5-1 and TRBJ2-2, with unresolved D. V was pared by 3 bases and J by 6 bases, with 15 bases between. This CDR3 is built from 15 residues. Per the germline V gene, CDR1 is SGHRS and CDR2 is YFSETQ. CDR3 sequence (DNA): TGCGCCAGCAGCTCGGATGCTAGTTGGCCCGGGGAGCTGTTTTTT. Its protein product is CASSSDASWPGELFF.

The V gene is TRBV2, the J gene TRBJ2-3, with 13 bases identical to TRBD2. The CDR3 consists of 15 residues. V gave up 2 bases and J gave up 7 bases; unmatched junction bases: 3. Germline V gene sequence: CDR1 SNHLY, CDR2 FYNNEI. In DNA, the CDR3 is TGTGCCAGCAGTGAAACTAGCGGGAGGGGATATACGCAGTATTTT. Encoded protein: CASSETSGRGYTQYF.